The source of this TCR beta chain is a study of T cell repertoires in cytomegalovirus infection. The study, taken as a whole, reports: The study found HLA-C-restricted CMV-specific TCR beta clonotypes dominating the ex vivo response. People with CMV and the relevant HLA were identified by cumulative public TCR beta family frequency.

V lost 3 bases and J 7 bases, leaving 16 bases between the germline ends. This CDR3 contains 15 residues. Comments on this clonotype: What it recognizes is unknown.

One entry per CDR3 protein, called by TCRdb with MiXCR from the reads. The table includes about 700,000 distinct CDR3 sequences, around 31% detected once. The rearrangement links TRBV12-3 or TRBV12-4 to TRBJ1-3; D remains unclear. The starting material was cultured PBMCs, obtained from culture after CMV antigen stimulation. The sequence derives from a human donor in good health (CMV status not recorded). Some clones in this sample may be carry-over from other donors' samples. The CDR3 is CASSLRSDGRNTIYF. CDR3 nucleotides: TGTGCCAGCAGTTTGAGGAGTGATGGTCGGAACACCATATATTTT.